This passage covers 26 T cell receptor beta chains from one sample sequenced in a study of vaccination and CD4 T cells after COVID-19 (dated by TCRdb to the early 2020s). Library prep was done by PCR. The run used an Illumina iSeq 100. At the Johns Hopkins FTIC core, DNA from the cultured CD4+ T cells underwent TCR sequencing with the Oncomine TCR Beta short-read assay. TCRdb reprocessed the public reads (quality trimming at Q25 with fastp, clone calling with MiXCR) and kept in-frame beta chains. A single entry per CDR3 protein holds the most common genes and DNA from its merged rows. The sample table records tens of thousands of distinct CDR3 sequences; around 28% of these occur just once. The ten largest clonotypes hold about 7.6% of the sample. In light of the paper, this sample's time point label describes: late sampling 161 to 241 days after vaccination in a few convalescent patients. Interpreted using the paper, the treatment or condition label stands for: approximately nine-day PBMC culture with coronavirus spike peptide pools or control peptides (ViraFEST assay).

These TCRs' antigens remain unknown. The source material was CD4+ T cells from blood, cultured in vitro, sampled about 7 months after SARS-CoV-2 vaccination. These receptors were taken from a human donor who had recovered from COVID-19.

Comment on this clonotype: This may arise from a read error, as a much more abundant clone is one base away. This chain's CDR3 is CAASRDRGRDPDF. CDR3 coding DNA: TGTGCCGCCAGCAGAGATCGAGGGCGGGACCCGGATTTT. The chain couples TRBV15 to TRBJ2-3, with D perhaps matching TRBD2 (6 bases). CDR3 size: 13 residues. Germline V gene lookup returns CDR1 LNHNV and CDR2 YYDKDF (reference sequence).

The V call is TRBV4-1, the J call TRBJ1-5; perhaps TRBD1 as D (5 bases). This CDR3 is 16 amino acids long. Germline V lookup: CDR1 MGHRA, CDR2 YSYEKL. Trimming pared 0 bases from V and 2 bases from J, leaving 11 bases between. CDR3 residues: CASSQDPGAGNQPQHF. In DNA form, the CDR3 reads TGCGCCAGCAGCCAAGATCCTGGGGCTGGCAATCAGCCCCAGCATTTT.

In DNA form, the CDR3 reads TGTGCCAGCAGTTTCCAGGGATCGGGGGGAAACACCATATATTTT. It is translated as CASSFQGSGGNTIYF. V is TRBV28 and J is TRBJ1-3; D is perhaps TRBD1 (5 bases). The CDR3 spans 15 residues. Trimming left V 3 bases short and J 4 bases short, with 13 bases between. Germline V gene lookup returns CDR1 MDHEN and CDR2 SYDVKM.

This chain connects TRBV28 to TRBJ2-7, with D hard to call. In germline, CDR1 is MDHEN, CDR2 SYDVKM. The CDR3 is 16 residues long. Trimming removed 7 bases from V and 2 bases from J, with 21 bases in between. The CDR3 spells CASKPRLTPRAYEQYF. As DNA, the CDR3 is TGTGCCAGCAAGCCAAGATTAACCCCCCGCGCCTACGAGCAGTACTTC.

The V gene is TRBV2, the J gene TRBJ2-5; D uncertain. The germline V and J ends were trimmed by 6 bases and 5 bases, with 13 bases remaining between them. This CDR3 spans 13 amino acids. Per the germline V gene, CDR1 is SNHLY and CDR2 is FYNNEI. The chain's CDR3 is CASRQSRQETQYF. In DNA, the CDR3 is TGTGCCAGCAGGCAATCCCGGCAGGAGACCCAGTACTTC.

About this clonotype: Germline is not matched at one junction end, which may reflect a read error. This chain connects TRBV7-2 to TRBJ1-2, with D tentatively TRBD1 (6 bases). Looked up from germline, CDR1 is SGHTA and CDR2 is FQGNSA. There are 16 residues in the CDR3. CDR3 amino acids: CASSLGRVRGNHGYTF. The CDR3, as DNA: TGTGCCAGCAGCTTAGGGCGCGTCAGGGGTAACCATGGCTACACCTTC.

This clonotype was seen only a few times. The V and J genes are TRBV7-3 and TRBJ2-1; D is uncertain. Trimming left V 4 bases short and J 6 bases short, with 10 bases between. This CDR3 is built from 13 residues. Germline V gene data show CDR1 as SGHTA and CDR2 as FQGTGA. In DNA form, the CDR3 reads TGTGCCAGCAGCTCGTCAAAAGGCAATGAGCAGTTCTTC. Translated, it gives CASSSSKGNEQFF.

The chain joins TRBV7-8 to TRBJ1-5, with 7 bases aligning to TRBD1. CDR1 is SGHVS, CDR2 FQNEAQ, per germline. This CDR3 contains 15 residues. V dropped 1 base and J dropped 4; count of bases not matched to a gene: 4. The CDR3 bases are TGTGCCAGCAGCTTAGGGGGACAGACTAATCAGCCCCAGCATTTT. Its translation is CASSLGGQTNQPQHF.

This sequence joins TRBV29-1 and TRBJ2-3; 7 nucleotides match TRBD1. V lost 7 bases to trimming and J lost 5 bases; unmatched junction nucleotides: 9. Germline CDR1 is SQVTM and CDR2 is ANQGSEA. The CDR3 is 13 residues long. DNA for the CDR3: TGCAGCGGACACAGGGGCACTGGAGATACGCAGTATTTT. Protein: CSGHRGTGDTQYF.

CDR3: CSARDTGLWETQYF. In nucleotides, the CDR3 is TGCAGTGCTAGAGATACCGGGTTATGGGAGACCCAGTACTTC. The V gene is TRBV20-1, the J gene TRBJ2-5; D ambiguous. Trimming cost V 0 bases and J 5 bases, with 13 bases left between them. Germline loops: CDR1 DFQATT, CDR2 SNEGSKA (reference sequence). This CDR3 region has 14 residues.

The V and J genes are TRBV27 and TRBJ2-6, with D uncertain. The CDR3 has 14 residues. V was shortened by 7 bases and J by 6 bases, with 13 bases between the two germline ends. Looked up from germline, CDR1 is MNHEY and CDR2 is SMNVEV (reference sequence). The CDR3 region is CASKSALEANVLTF. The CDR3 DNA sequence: TGTGCCAGCAAGTCTGCTCTGGAGGCCAACGTCCTGACTTTC. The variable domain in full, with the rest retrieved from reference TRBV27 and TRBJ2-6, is EAQVTQNPRYLITVTGKKLTVTCSQNMNHEYMSWYRQDPGLGLRQIYYSMNVEVTDKGDVPEGYKVSRKEKRNFPLILESPSPNQTSLYFCASKSALEANVLTFGAGSRLTVL.

The chain's CDR3 is CASSLSTTGFYTF. The CDR3 DNA is TGTGCCAGCAGCTTATCAACGACAGGCTTCTACACCTTC. The chain is built from TRBV7-9 and TRBJ1-2; D perhaps matches TRBD1 (6 bases). There are 13 residues in the CDR3. Germline assignment: CDR1 SEHNR and CDR2 FQNEAQ (reference sequence). V was cut by 2 bases and J by 10 bases, with 14 bases left in between.

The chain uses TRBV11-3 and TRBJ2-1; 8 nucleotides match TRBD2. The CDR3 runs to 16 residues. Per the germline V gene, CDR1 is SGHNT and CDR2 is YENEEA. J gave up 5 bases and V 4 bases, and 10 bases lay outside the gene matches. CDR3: CASSSGGTRNNNEQFF. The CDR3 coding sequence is TGTGCCAGCAGCTCGGGGGGGACTAGGAATAACAATGAGCAGTTCTTC.

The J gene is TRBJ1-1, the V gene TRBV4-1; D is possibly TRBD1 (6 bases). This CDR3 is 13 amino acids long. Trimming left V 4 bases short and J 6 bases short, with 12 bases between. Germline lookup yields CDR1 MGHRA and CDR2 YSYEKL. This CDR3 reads CASSRRGEAEAFF. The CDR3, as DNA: TGCGCCAGCAGCCGCAGGGGCGAGGCTGAAGCTTTCTTT.

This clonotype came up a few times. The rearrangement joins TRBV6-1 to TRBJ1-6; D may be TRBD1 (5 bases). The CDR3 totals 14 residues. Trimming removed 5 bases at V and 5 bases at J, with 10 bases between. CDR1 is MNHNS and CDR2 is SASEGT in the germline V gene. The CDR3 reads CASSRGRDNSPLHF. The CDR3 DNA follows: TGTGCCAGCAGTAGGGGTCGGGATAATTCACCCCTCCACTTT.

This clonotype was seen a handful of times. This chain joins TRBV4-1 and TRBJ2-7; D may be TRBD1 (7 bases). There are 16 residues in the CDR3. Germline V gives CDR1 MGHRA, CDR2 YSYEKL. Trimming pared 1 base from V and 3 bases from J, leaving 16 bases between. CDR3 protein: CASSQAGGRGVYEQYF. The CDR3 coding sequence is TGCGCCAGCAGCCAAGCAGGTGGCAGGGGGGTCTACGAGCAGTACTTC.

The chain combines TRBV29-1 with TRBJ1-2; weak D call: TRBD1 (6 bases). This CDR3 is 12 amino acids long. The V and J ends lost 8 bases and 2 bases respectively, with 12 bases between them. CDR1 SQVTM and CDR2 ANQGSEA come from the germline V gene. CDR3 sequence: CSSNQGNYGYTF. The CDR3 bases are TGCAGCTCGAACCAGGGGAACTATGGCTACACCTTC. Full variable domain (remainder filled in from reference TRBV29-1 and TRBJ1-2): SAVISQKPSRDICQRGTSLTIQCQVDSQVTMMFWYRQQPGQSLTLIATANQGSEATYESGFVIDKFPISRPNLTFSTLTVSNMSPEDSSIYLCSSNQGNYGYTFGSGTRLTVV.

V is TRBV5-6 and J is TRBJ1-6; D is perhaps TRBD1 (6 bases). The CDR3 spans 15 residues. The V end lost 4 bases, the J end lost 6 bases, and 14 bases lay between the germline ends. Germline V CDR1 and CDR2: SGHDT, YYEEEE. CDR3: CASSGGRWGNSPLHF. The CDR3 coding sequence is TGTGCCAGCAGCGGGGGGCGTTGGGGTAATTCACCCCTCCACTTT.

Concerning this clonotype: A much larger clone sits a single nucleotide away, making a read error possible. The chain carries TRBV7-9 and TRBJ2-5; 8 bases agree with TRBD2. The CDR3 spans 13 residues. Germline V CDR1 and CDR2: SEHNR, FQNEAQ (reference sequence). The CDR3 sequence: CVSSPGTRGTQYF. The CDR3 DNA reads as TGTGTCAGCAGCCCCGGGACTAGGGGGACCCAGTACTTC.

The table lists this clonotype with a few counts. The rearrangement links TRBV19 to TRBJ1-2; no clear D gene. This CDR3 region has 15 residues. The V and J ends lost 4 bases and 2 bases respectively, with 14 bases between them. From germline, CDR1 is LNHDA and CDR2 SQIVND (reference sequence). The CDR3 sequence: CASSSRGSGNYGYTF. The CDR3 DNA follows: TGTGCCAGTAGTAGTCGCGGGTCGGGCAACTATGGCTACACCTTC. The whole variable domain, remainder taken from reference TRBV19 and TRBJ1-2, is DGGITQSPKYLFRKEGQNVTLSCEQNLNHDAMYWYRQDPGQGLRLIYYSQIVNDFQKGDIAEGYSVSREKKESFPLTVTSAQKNPTAFYLCASSSRGSGNYGYTFGSGTRLTVV.

The CDR3 bases are TGCAGCGTTGAAGCGGCAGCGGGCACAAACGAGCAGTACTTC. Translated, it gives CSVEAAAGTNEQYF. The V gene is TRBV29-1, the J gene TRBJ2-7, with D possibly being TRBD2 (6 bases). Germline assignment: CDR1 SQVTM and CDR2 ANQGSEA. The CDR3 covers 14 residues. V was shortened by 1 base and J by 5 bases, with 15 bases between the two germline ends.

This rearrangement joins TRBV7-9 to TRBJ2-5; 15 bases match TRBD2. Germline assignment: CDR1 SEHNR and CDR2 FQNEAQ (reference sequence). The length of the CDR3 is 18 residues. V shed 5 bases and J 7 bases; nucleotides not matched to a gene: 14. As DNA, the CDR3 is TGTGCCAGCAGCCCCGTCGGGACTAGCGGGAGGCCCTTGGCGACCCAGTACTTC. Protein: CASSPVGTSGRPLATQYF.

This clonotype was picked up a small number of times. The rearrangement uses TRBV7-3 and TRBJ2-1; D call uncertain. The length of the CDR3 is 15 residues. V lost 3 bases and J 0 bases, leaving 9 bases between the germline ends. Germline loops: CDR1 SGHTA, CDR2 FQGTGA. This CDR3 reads CASSFNFASYNEQFF. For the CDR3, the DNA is TGTGCCAGCAGCTTCAACTTTGCCTCCTACAATGAGCAGTTCTTC.

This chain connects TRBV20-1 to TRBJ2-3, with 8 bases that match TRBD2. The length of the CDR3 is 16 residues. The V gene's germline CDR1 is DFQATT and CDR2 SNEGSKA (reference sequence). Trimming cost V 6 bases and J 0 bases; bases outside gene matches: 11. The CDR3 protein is CSAGAGGVRSTDTQYF. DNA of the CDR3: TGCAGTGCCGGCGCCGGGGGGGTACGTAGCACAGATACGCAGTATTTT.

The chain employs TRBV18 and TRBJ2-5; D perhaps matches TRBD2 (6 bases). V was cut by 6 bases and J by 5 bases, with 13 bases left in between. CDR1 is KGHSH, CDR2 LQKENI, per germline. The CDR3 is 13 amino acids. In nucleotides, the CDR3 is TGTGCCAGCTCGCGGGACCGACCCGAGACCCAGTACTTC. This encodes CASSRDRPETQYF.

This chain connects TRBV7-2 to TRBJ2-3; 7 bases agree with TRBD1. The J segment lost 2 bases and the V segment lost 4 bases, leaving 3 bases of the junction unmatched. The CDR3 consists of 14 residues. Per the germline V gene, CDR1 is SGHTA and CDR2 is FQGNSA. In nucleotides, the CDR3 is TGTGCCAGCAGCTCGGGACAGTTCACAGATACGCAGTATTTT. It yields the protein CASSSGQFTDTQYF.